Described below is a single T cell receptor (beta chain) sequence and its context. Its antigen is not identified. This sample is part of a study of cytomegalovirus exposure and HLA in healthy donors. Points from the study as a whole: HLA allele associations emerged for 17,000 or so TCR beta sequences in a later analysis, at 0.05 false discovery rate. There were 164 TCR beta chains listed as cytomegalovirus-associated.

The primer mix had 60 Vbeta and 13 Jbeta primers. Sequencing was performed with immunoSEQ multiplex PCR; in TCRdb, only in-frame clones are kept and a portion is missing. This sample carries fewer than 200,000 clones, more than 70% of them seen once, and the ten largest clones take roughly 4.7%. This receptor was taken from a woman between 50 and 59 years old in good health and CMV-seropositive. Sample: PBMCs.

CDR3 nucleotides: TGTGCCAGCATTCCACCTACAGGGTACAATGAGCAGTTCTTC. This codes for CASIPPTGYNEQFF. The chain joins TRBV2 to TRBJ2-1; weak D call: TRBD1 (6 bases). CDR1 is SNHLY, CDR2 FYNNEI, per germline. CDR3 length: 14 amino acids. V was clipped by 7 bases and J by 4 bases, with 14 bases between them.